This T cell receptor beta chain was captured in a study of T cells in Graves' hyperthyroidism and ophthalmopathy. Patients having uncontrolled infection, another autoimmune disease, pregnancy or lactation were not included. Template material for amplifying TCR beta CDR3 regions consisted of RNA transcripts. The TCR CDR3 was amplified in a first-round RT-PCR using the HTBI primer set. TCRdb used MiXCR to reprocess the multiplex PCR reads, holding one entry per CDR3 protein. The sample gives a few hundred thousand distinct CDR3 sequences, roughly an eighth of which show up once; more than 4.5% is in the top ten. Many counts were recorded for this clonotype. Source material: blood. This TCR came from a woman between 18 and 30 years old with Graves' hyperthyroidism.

CDR3 loop: CASSHTGGPHYEQYF. CDR3 nucleotide sequence: TGTGCCAGCAGTCATACCGGGGGTCCCCACTACGAGCAGTACTTC. V usage is TRBV7-9 and J usage is TRBJ2-7, with D possibly being TRBD2 (6 bases). In germline, CDR1 is SEHNR, CDR2 FQNEAQ (reference sequence). The CDR3 length is 15 residues. Trimming left V 6 bases short and J 3 bases short, with 18 bases between.